Each of the 18 T cell receptor beta chains below was sequenced from the same sample in a study of cytomegalovirus exposure and HLA in healthy donors. Profiled with immunoSEQ multiplex PCR; TCRdb holds only in-frame clones, not every one. This table holds 110,000 or so clones, roughly nine tenths found once. The sample comprised PBMCs. The source of these receptors is a man aged 18 to 30 in good health and CMV-seropositive.

The rearrangement joins TRBV28 to TRBJ1-5, with D possibly TRBD1 on 5 matching bases. Trimming took 4 bases from V and 4 from J, leaving 14 bases between them. Germline CDR1 MDHEN, CDR2 SYDVKM. The CDR3 sequence is 15 residues long. This chain's CDR3 is CASSSGRESNQPQHF. Written as DNA, the CDR3 is TGTGCCAGCAGTTCGGGCAGGGAATCTAATCAGCCCCAGCATTTT. Variable domain in full (rest from reference TRBV28 and TRBJ1-5): DVKVTQSSRYLVKRTGEKVFLECVQDMDHENMFWYRQDPGLGLRLIYFSYDVKMKEKGDIPEGYSVSREKKERFSLILESASTNQTSMYLCASSSGRESNQPQHFGDGTRLSIL.

This rearrangement joins TRBV18 to TRBJ1-1; unclear D gene. This CDR3 has 15 residues. Trimming took 2 bases from V and 3 from J, leaving 13 bases between them. Germline lookup yields CDR1 KGHSH and CDR2 LQKENI. The CDR3 sequence: CASSPYNRIDTEAFF. The CDR3 coding sequence is TGTGCCAGCTCACCATATAACAGAATAGACACTGAAGCTTTCTTT.

The chain carries TRBV10-2 and TRBJ1-5; no firm D call. V lost 7 bases and J lost 7, with 14 bases in between. CDR1 and CDR2 from the germline V gene are WSHSY and SAAADI. The CDR3 runs to 13 residues. CDR3 bases: TGCGCCAGCACGTTAGGGAGGTTGCAGCCCCAGCATTTT. Protein product: CASTLGRLQPQHF.

The chain employs TRBV7-2 and TRBJ2-3; D possibly corresponds to TRBD2 (7 bases). This CDR3 is built from 14 residues. Germline V gene data show CDR1 as SGHTA and CDR2 as FQGNSA. The V end lost 3 bases, the J end lost 3 bases, and 10 bases lay between the germline ends. The chain's CDR3 is CASSLGGPTDTQYF. The CDR3 coding sequence is TGTGCCAGCAGCTTGGGGGGGCCTACAGATACGCAGTATTTT.

The chain recombines TRBV4-1 with TRBJ2-3; 14 bases agree with TRBD2. Germline CDR1 and CDR2: MGHRA and YSYEKL. CDR3 size: 15 residues. J lost 5 bases, V lost 4 bases, and 2 bases had no gene match. The CDR3 DNA sequence: TGCGCCAGCAGCCCCGGGACTAGCGGGGGAGATACGCAGTATTTT. This translates into CASSPGTSGGDTQYF.

The rearrangement links TRBV4-1 to TRBJ2-3, with 10 bases that match TRBD2. The CDR3 has 17 residues. CDR1 and CDR2 (germline): MGHRA, YSYEKL. The V segment lost 0 bases and the J segment 4 bases; nucleotides outside the gene matches: 7. The CDR3 is CASSQESSGGEADTQYF. The CDR3 region has the DNA TGCGCCAGCAGCCAAGAATCTAGCGGGGGTGAAGCAGATACGCAGTATTTT.

This chain uses TRBV2 with TRBJ2-3; TRBD1 matches at 12 bases. Per germline, CDR1 SNHLY and CDR2 FYNNEI. This CDR3 spans 20 amino acids. V lost 1 base to trimming and J lost 6 bases; unmatched junction nucleotides: 17. The CDR3 DNA follows: TGTGCCAGCAGTGAAGAAAGGAGGAGGTGGGGGGACAGGGGGCCGGATACGCAGTATTTT. Its translation: CASSEERRRWGDRGPDTQYF. Full variable domain (rest looked up from reference TRBV2 and TRBJ2-3): EPEVTQTPSHQVTQMGQEVILRCVPISNHLYFYWYRQILGQKVEFLVSFYNNEISEKSEIFDDQFSVERPDGSNFTLKIRSTKLEDSAMYFCASSEERRRWGDRGPDTQYFGPGTRLTVL.

In its sample, this clone was seen a few times. The chain links TRBV27 to TRBJ1-5; D may be TRBD1 (6 bases). CDR1 is MNHEY, CDR2 SMNVEV, per germline (reference sequence). Trimming left V 5 bases short and J 4 bases short, with 9 bases between. This CDR3 region has 13 residues. The CDR3 loop is CASSPGVNQPQHF. CDR3 nucleotide sequence: TGTGCCAGCAGTCCAGGGGTAAATCAGCCCCAGCATTTT.

The rearrangement uses TRBV7-2 and TRBJ2-7; TRBD1 might be the D (5 bases). In germline, CDR1 is SGHTA, CDR2 FQGNSA. This CDR3 is built from 14 residues. V lost 1 base, J lost 3 bases, and 10 bases lay in between. The CDR3 coding sequence is TGTGCCAGCAGCTTAGACACAGGATACTACGAGCAGTACTTC. Translated, it gives CASSLDTGYYEQYF.

The CDR3 region has the DNA TGTGCCAGCAGCTTCCTAGCGGGGTTCACAGATACGCAGTATTTT. Amino acid sequence: CASSFLAGFTDTQYF. This rearrangement joins TRBV7-9 to TRBJ2-3, with TRBD2 matching 9 bases. The CDR3 sequence is 15 residues long. V shed 3 bases and J 2 bases; nucleotides not matched to a gene: 3. Germline V lookup: CDR1 SEHNR, CDR2 FQNEAQ (reference sequence).

This chain uses TRBV5-4 with TRBJ1-3; the D is unclear. Germline V gene sequence: CDR1 SGHNT, CDR2 YYREEE (reference sequence). The germline V and J ends were trimmed by 4 bases and 1 base, with 6 bases remaining between them. There are 13 residues in the CDR3. The CDR3 DNA sequence: TGTGCCAGCAGCCGGTATTCTGGAAACACCATATATTTT. Its translation: CASSRYSGNTIYF. The variable domain in full, with the rest retrieved from reference TRBV5-4 and TRBJ1-3, is ETGVTQSPTHLIKTRGQQVTLRCSSQSGHNTVSWYQQALGQGPQFIFQYYREEENGRGNFPPRFSGLQFPNYSSELNVNALELDDSALYLCASSRYSGNTIYFGEGSWLTVV.

The genes are TRBV7-2 and TRBJ1-6; TRBD1 is a possible D gene (5 bases). V was trimmed by 2 bases and J by 12 bases, leaving 8 bases between them. From germline, CDR1 is SGHTA and CDR2 FQGNSA. The CDR3 is made up of 12 amino acids. The CDR3 sequence: CASSLRGGPLHF. The CDR3 region has the DNA TGTGCCAGCAGCTTAAGGGGAGGACCCCTCCACTTT.

The rearrangement joins TRBV19 to TRBJ1-3; D remains ambiguous. V lost 5 bases to trimming and J lost 4 bases, with 9 bases between them. CDR1 is LNHDA, CDR2 SQIVND, per germline (reference sequence). The CDR3 totals 13 residues. For the CDR3, the DNA is TGTGCCAGTAGTGAGCAACAGGGAAACACCATATATTTT. Its protein product is CASSEQQGNTIYF.

The chain couples TRBV2 to TRBJ1-6; 8 positions agree with TRBD1. Trimming at V came to 6 bases and at J to 9 bases, leaving 7 bases not matched to a gene. Germline lookup yields CDR1 SNHLY and CDR2 FYNNEI. The CDR3 runs 14 residues. CDR3 bases: TGTGCCAGCAGGCAACAGGGGGTTCGTTCACCCCTCCACTTT. This gives the protein CASRQQGVRSPLHF.

The rearrangement uses TRBV2 and TRBJ1-5; possibly TRBD1 for D (5 bases). The CDR3 totals 14 residues. Germline V gene sequence: CDR1 SNHLY, CDR2 FYNNEI. The ends were cut back, 6 bases at V and 5 bases at J, with 14 bases in the middle. The CDR3 reads CASRGEAAHQPQHF. For the CDR3, the DNA is TGTGCCAGCAGGGGGGAGGCGGCGCATCAGCCCCAGCATTTT.

The chain links TRBV10-2 to TRBJ1-2; D not resolved. The CDR3 is 16 residues long. V was pared by 4 bases and J by 0 bases, with 15 bases between. Germline lookup yields CDR1 WSHSY and CDR2 SAAADI. This CDR3 is CASSALLLSANYGYTF. DNA for the CDR3: TGCGCCAGCAGTGCCCTTCTTCTCAGCGCTAACTATGGCTACACCTTC.

The chain recombines TRBV6-5 with TRBJ2-7, with D tentatively TRBD2 (6 bases). The CDR3 covers 15 residues. Trimming removed 0 bases from V and 3 bases from J, with 12 bases in between. The germline CDR1 and CDR2 sequences are MNHEY and SVGAGI. CDR3 in DNA: TGTGCCAGCAGTTACTCGTATCGGACTAACTACGAGCAGTACTTC. Residues: CASSYSYRTNYEQYF.

This chain links TRBV5-1 with TRBJ2-3; 7 bases align to TRBD2. This CDR3 comprises 16 residues. The junction had 12 bases not matched to a gene; V was cut back by 4 bases and J by 4 bases. Germline-derived CDR1 and CDR2 are SGHRS and YFSETQ. CDR3 sequence reads: CASSPRTSWGPDTQYF. CDR3 sequence (DNA): TGCGCCAGCAGCCCTAGGACTAGTTGGGGCCCAGATACGCAGTATTTT.